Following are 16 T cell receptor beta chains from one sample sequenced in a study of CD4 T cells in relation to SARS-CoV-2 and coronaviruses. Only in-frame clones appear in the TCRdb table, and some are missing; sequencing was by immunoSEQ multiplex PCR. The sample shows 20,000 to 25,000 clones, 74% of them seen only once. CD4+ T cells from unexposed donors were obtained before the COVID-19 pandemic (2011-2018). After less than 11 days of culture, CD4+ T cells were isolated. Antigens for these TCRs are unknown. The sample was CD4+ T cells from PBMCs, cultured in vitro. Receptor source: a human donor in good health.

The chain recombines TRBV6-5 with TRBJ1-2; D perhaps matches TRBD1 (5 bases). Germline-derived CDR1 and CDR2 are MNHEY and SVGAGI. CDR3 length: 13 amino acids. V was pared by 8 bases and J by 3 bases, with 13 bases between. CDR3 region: CASRLSTDYGYTF. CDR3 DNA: TGTGCCAGCCGGCTCTCGACAGACTATGGCTACACCTTC.

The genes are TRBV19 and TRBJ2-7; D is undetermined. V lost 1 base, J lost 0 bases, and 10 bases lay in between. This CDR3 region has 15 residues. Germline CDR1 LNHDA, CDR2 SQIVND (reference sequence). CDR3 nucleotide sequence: TGTGCCAGTAGTATAGGACAAACCCTCTCCTACGAGCAGTACTTC. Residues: CASSIGQTLSYEQYF.

This CDR3 reads CASSPSGRVNTGELFF. The CDR3 bases are TGCGCCAGCAGCCCGAGCGGGCGGGTGAACACCGGGGAGCTGTTTTTT. The V call is TRBV5-1, the J call TRBJ2-2; D possibly corresponds to TRBD2 (6 bases). The CDR3 sequence is 16 residues long. Germline V gene lookup returns CDR1 SGHRS and CDR2 YFSETQ. Trimming left V 4 bases short and J 1 base short, with 14 bases between.

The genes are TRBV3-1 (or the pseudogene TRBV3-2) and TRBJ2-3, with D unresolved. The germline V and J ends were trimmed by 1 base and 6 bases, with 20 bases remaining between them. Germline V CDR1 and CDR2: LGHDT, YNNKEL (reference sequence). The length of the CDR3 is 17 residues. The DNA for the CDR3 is TGTGCCAGCAGCCAAGTTTTACGTGCCCGAGGAGTTGATACGCAGTATTTT. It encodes CASSQVLRARGVDTQYF.

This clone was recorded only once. The CDR3 sequence: CASTNSGRAHYNEQFF. DNA for the CDR3: TGTGCCAGCACCAATAGCGGGAGGGCCCACTACAATGAGCAGTTCTTC. The gene calls are TRBV27 and TRBJ2-1; 11 positions agree with TRBD2. CDR1 is MNHEY, CDR2 SMNVEV, per germline (reference sequence). The CDR3 runs to 16 residues. J gave up 3 bases and V 7 bases, and 8 bases lay outside the gene matches.

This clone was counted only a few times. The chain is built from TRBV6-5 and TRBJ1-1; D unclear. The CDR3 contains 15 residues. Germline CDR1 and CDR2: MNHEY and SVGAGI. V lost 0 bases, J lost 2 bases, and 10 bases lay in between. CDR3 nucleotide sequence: TGTGCCAGCAGTTACTCGTTTGGTAGAAACACTGAAGCTTTCTTT. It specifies CASSYSFGRNTEAFF.

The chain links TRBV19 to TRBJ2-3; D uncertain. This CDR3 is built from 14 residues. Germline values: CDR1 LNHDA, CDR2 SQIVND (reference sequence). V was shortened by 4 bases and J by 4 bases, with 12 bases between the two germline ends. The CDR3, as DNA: TGTGCCAGTAGTAGGGGTTTAGATTCAGATACGCAGTATTTT. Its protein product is CASSRGLDSDTQYF. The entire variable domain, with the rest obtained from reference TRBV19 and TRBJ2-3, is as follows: DGGITQSPKYLFRKEGQNVTLSCEQNLNHDAMYWYRQDPGQGLRLIYYSQIVNDFQKGDIAEGYSVSREKKESFPLTVTSAQKNPTAFYLCASSRGLDSDTQYFGPGTRLTVL.

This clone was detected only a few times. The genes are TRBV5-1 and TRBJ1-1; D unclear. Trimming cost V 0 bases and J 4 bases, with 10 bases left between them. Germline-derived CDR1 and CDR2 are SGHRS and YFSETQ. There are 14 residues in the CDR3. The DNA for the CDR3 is TGCGCCAGCAGCTTGGCCGGTAGGGCCACTGAAGCTTTCTTT. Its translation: CASSLAGRATEAFF.

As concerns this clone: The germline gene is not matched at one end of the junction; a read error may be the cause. In DNA form, the CDR3 reads TGTGCCAGCACTCGCAGCGGGAGCTCCAACGAGCAGTACTTC. Translation: CASTRSGSSNEQYF. The chain has TRBV6-5 and TRBJ2-7; 8 bases fit TRBD2. CDR3 length: 14 residues. CDR1 MNHEY and CDR2 SVGAGI come from the germline V gene.

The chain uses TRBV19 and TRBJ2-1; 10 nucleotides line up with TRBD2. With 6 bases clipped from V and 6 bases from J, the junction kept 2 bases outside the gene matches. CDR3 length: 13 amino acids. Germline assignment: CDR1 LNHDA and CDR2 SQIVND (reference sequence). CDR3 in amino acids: CASRAGGSNEQFF. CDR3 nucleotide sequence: TGTGCCAGTAGAGCGGGAGGGAGCAATGAGCAGTTCTTC.

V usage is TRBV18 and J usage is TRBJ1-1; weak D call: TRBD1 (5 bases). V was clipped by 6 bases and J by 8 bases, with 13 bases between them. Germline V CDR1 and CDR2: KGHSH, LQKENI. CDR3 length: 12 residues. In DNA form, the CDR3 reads TGTGCCAGCTCCAGCGCGGGGACGGAAGCTTTCTTT. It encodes CASSSAGTEAFF.

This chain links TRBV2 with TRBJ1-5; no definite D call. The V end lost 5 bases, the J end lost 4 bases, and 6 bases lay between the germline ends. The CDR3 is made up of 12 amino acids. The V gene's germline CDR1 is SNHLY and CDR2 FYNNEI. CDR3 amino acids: CASSPLNQPQHF. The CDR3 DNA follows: TGTGCCAGCAGTCCTCTAAATCAGCCCCAGCATTTT.

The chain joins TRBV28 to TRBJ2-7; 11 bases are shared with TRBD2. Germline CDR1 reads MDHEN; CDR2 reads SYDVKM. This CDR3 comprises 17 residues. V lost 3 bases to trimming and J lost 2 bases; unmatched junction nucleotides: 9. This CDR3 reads CASSFSPTSGTAYEQYF. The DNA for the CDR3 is TGTGCCAGCAGTTTTTCCCCGACTAGCGGGACAGCCTACGAGCAGTACTTC.

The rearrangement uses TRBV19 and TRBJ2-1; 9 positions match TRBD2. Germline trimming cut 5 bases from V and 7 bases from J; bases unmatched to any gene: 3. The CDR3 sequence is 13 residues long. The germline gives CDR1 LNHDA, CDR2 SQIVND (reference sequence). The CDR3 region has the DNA TGTGCCAGTAGTCTTAGCGGGAGAAATGAGCAGTTCTTC. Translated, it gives CASSLSGRNEQFF.

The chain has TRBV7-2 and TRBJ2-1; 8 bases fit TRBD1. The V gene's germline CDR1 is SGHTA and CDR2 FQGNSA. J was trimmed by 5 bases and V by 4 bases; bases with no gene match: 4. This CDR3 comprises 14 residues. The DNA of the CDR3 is TGTGCCAGCAGCTACCAGGGGGCTCACAATGAGCAGTTCTTC. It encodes CASSYQGAHNEQFF.

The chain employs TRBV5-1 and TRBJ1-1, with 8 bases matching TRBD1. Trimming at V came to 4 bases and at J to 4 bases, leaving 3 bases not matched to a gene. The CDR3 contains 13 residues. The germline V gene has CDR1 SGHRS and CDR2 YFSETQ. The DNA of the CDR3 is TGCGCCAGCAGCCAGGGGGCGGGCACTGAAGCTTTCTTT. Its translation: CASSQGAGTEAFF.